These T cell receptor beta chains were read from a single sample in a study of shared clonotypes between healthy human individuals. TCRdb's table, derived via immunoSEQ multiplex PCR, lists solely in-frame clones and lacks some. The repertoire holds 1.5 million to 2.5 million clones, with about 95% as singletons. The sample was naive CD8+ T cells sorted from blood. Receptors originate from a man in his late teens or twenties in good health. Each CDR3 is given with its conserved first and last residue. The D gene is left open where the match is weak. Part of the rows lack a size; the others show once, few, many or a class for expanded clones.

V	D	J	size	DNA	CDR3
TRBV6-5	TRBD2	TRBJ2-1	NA	TGTGCCAGTTCCCCCCAGGGCGGGAGTCGAGATGAGCAGTTCTTC	CASSPQGGSRDEQFF
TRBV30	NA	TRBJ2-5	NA	TGTGCCTGGAGTGTGGGTTTAGGAGAGACCCAGTACTTC	CAWSVGLGETQYF
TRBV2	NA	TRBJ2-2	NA	TGTGCCAGCAGTGGAGGGGGGCTGAACACCGGGGAGCTGTTTTTT	CASSGGGLNTGELFF
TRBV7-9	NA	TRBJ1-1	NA	TGTGCCAGCAGCACGACTGGGACTGAAGCTTTCTTT	CASSTTGTEAFF
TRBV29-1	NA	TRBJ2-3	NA	TGCAGCGTTGAAGGTGATCTGACAGATACGCAGTATTTT	CSVEGDLTDTQYF
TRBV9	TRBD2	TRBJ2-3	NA	TGTGCCAGCAGCGTAGAGGGCGGGGGGGCCTTAAGTCCGCAGTATTTT	CASSVEGGGALSPQYF
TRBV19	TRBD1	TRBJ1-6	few	TGTGCCAGTCCCTCCACCGCCAGACAGGGTAATTCACCCCTCCACTTT	CASPSTARQGNSPLHF
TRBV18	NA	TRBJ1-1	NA	TGTGCCAGCTCACCACCTGACGAAAGGGGTCTGAACACTGAAGCTTTCTTT	CASSPPDERGLNTEAFF
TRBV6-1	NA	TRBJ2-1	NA	TGTGCCAGCAGTGAAGCTTTTTCGCGGGGCGATGAGCAGTTCTTC	CASSEAFSRGDEQFF
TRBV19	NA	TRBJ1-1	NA	TGTGCCAGTAGTACGCAACAGGGCTTCAGTACTGAAGCTTTCTTT	CASSTQQGFSTEAFF
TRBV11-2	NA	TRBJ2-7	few	TGTGCCAGCAGCTTAGAGAGGGACTACGAGCAGTACTTC	CASSLERDYEQYF
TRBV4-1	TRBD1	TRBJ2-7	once	TGCGCCAGCAGCCAAGATTCCGGACAGGGTTTCCACGAGCAGTACTTC	CASSQDSGQGFHEQYF
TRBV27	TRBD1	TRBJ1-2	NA	TGTGCCAGCAGTTCCTACAGGGGGACTAACTATGGCTACACCTTC	CASSSYRGTNYGYTF
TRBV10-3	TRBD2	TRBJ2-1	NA	TGTGCCATCAGCGACCCGGGGGGCTCCTACAATGAGCAGTTCTTC	CAISDPGGSYNEQFF
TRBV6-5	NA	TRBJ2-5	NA	TGTGCCAGCAATACCCCCGGGCGCCCGGAGACCCAGTACTTC	CASNTPGRPETQYF
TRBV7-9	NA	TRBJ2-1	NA	TGTGCCAGCACCTATGCAGGGGGGGATGAGCAGTTCTTC	CASTYAGGDEQFF
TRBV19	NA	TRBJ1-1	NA	TGTGCCAGTAGTCCCGAATCGAGGAACACTGAAGCTTTCTTT	CASSPESRNTEAFF
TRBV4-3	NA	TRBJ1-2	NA	TGCGCCAGCAGCCAAGGAACAGGGCCTAACTATGGCTACACCTTC	CASSQGTGPNYGYTF
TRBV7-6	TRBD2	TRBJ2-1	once	TGTGCCAGCAGCCGAGCGGGGGGGAACTACAATGAGCAGTTCTTC	CASSRAGGNYNEQFF
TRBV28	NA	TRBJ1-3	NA	TGTGCCAGCCACAGGGATTATGGAAACACCATATATTTT	CASHRDYGNTIYF
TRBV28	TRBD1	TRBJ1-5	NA	TGTGCCAGCAGCGGGACAGTCGATCAGCCCCAGCATTTT	CASSGTVDQPQHF
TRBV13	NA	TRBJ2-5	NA	TGTGCCAGCAGCCGGACGGTAAAAGAGACCCAGTACTTC	CASSRTVKETQYF
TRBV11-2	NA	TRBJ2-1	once	TGTGCCAGCAGCTTATACGGGGGAGAGGGCAATGAGCAGTTCTTC	CASSLYGGEGNEQFF
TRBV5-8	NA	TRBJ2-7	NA	TGTGCCAGCAGCTTGGGGGGCGAAGGGGGCTCCTACGAGCAGTACTTC	CASSLGGEGGSYEQYF
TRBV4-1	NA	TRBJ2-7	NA	TGCGCCAGCAGCCTTATGCCGGGAAGTACCTACGAGCAGTACTTC	CASSLMPGSTYEQYF
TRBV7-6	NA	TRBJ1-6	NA	TGTGCCAGCAGCTTGGAGGCGGTCATCGGTTCACCCCTCCACTTT	CASSLEAVIGSPLHF
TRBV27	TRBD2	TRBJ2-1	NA	TGTGCCAGCAGTTTATCGAACAGCGGGGGGCCTGAGCAGTTCTTC	CASSLSNSGGPEQFF
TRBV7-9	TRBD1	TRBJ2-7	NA	TGTGCGGGACAGGCGCCAGACTACGAGCAGTACTTC	CAGQAPDYEQYF
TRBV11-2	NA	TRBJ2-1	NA	TGTGCCAGCAGCTTAGCGGGGGCGTACAATGAGCAGTTCTTC	CASSLAGAYNEQFF
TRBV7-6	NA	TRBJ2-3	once	TGTGCCAGCAGCCAGGCTACAGGACTCTTCGTCGCAGATACGCAGTATTTT	CASSQATGLFVADTQYF
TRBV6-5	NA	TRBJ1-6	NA	TGTGCCAGCAGTCACCTGGAAGGGGATTCACCCCTCCACTTT	CASSHLEGDSPLHF
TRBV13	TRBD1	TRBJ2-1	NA	TGTGCCAGCAGCAGTAGACAGGGCAGCATCCACAATGAGCAGTTCTTC	CASSSRQGSIHNEQFF
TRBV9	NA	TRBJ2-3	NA	TGTGCCAGCAGCGTAGTTGATTTCGTGGATACGCAGTATTTT	CASSVVDFVDTQYF
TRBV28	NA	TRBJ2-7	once	TGTGCCAGCAGCTACATGGGACGGCTCTACGAGCAGTACTTC	CASSYMGRLYEQYF
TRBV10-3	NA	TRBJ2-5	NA	TGTGCCATCAACGGCAGTTGGTACCAAGAGACCCAGTACTTC	CAINGSWYQETQYF
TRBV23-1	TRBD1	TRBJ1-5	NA	TGCGCCAGCAGCCGAGGGGGCAGGGCGAAGGGCAATCAGCCCCAGCATTTT	CASSRGGRAKGNQPQHF
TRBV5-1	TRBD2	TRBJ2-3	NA	TGCGCCAGCAGCTTGTTACTAGCGGGGGGGAGCACAGATACGCAGTATTTT	CASSLLLAGGSTDTQYF
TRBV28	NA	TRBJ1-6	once	TGTGCCAGCAGTTTAAGGGGCCAGGGTTGGGTTAATTCACCCCTCCACTTT	CASSLRGQGWVNSPLHF
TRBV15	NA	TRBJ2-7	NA	TGTGCCACCAGGCGGTTAACGGACAGCTGGGGCGAGCAGTACTTC	CATRRLTDSWGEQYF
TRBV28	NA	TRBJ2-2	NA	TGTGCCAGCAGCCTGGCCGGGGAGCTGTTTTTT	CASSLAGELFF
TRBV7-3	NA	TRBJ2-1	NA	TGTGCCAGCAGCCTACAGGGCGATGAGCAGTTCTTC	CASSLQGDEQFF
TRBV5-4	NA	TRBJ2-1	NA	TGTGCCAGCAGCTTGTCTGGGGCTGAGCAGTTCTTC	CASSLSGAEQFF
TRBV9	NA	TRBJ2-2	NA	TGTGCCAGCAGCGTCGGCTTGAGCGGGGAGCTGTTTTTT	CASSVGLSGELFF
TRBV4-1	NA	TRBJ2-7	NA	TGCGCCAGCAGCCAAGATCGGGGGTATTACGAGCAGTACTTC	CASSQDRGYYEQYF
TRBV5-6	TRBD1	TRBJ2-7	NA	TGTGCCAGCAGCTTGTACCCTCGGACAGGGGCCTACGAGCAGTACTTC	CASSLYPRTGAYEQYF